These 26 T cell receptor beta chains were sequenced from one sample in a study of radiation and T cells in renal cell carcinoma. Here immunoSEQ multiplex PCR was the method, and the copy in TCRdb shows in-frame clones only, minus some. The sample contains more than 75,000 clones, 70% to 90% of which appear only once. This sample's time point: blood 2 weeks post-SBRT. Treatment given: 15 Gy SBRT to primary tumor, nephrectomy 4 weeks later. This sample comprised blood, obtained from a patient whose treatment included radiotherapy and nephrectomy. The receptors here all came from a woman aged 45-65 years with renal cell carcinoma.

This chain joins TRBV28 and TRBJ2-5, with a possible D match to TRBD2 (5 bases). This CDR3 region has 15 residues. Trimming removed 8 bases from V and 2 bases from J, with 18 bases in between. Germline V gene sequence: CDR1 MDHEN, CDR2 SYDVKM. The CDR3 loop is CASGGVRSRQETQYF. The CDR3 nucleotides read TGTGCCAGCGGAGGTGTTAGGTCGCGACAAGAGACCCAGTACTTC. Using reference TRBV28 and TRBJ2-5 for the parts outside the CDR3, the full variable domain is DVKVTQSSRYLVKRTGEKVFLECVQDMDHENMFWYRQDPGLGLRLIYFSYDVKMKEKGDIPEGYSVSREKKERFSLILESASTNQTSMYLCASGGVRSRQETQYFGPGTRLLVL.

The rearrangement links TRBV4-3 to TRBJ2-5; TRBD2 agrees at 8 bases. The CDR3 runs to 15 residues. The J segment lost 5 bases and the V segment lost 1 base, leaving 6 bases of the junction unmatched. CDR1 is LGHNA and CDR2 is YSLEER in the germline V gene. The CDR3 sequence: CASSQVSGGRETQYF. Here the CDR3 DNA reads TGCGCCAGCAGCCAAGTTTCGGGAGGGCGGGAGACCCAGTACTTC.

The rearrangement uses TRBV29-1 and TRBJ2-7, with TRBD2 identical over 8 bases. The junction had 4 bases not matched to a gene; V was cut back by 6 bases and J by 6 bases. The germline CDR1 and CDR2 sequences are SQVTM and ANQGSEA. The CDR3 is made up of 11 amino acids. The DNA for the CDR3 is TGCAGCGTCACCGGGGGGGGCGAGCAGTACTTC. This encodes CSVTGGGEQYF.

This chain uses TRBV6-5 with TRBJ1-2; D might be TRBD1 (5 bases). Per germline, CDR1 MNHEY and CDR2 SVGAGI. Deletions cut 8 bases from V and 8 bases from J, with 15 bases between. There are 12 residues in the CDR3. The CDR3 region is CASGPRTKGYTF. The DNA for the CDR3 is TGTGCCAGCGGCCCCCGGACAAAGGGCTACACCTTC.

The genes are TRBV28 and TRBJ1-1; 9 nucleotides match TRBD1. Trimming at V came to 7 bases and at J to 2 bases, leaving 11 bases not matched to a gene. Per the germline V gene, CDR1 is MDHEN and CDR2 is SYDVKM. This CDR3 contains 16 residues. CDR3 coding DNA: TGTGCCAGCACCGTGTTCCCGGGACAGGGAAACACTGAAGCTTTCTTT. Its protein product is CASTVFPGQGNTEAFF.

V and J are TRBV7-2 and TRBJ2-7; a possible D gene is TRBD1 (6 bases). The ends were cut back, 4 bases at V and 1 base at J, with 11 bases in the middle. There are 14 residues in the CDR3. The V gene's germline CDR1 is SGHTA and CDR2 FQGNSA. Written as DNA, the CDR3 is TGTGCCAGCAGCTGGAACAGGGTATCCTACGAGCAGTACTTC. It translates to CASSWNRVSYEQYF.

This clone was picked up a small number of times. DNA for the CDR3: TGCGCCAGCAGTGTGGGGGAGTATGAAAAACTGTTTTTT. The encoded protein is CASSVGEYEKLFF. The chain recombines TRBV10-1 with TRBJ1-4; tentatively, D is TRBD1 (5 bases). V lost 4 bases and J 6 bases, leaving 9 bases between the germline ends. CDR1 and CDR2 from the germline V gene are WNHNN and SYGVQD (reference sequence). CDR3 length equals 13 residues.

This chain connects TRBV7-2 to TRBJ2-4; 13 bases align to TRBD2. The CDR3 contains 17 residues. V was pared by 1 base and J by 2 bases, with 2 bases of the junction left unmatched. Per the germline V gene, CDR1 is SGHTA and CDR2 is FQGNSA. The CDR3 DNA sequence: TGTGCCAGCAGCTTAGGGGGACTAGCGGGAACCAAAAACATTCAGTACTTC. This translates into CASSLGGLAGTKNIQYF.

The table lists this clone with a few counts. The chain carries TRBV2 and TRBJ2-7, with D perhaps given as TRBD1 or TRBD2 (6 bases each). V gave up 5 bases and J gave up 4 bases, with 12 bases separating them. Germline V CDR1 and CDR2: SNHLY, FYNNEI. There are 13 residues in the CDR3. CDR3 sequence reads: CASSRRRGYEQYF. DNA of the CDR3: TGTGCCAGCAGTCGTAGGAGGGGGTACGAGCAGTACTTC.

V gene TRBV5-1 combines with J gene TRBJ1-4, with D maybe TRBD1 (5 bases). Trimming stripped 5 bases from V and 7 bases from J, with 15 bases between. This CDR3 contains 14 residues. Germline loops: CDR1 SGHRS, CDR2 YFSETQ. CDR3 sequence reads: CASRGTLGSEKLFF. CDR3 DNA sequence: TGCGCCAGCAGAGGGACTTTGGGGAGTGAAAAACTGTTTTTT.

The CDR3 sequence is CASSLDPGLQETQYF. DNA for the CDR3: TGCGCCAGCAGCTTGGATCCGGGACTGCAAGAGACCCAGTACTTC. V usage is TRBV5-1 and J usage is TRBJ2-5; a possible D gene is TRBD2 (6 bases). The V and J ends lost 0 bases and 2 bases respectively, with 11 bases between them. The CDR3 loop spans 15 amino acids. CDR1 is SGHRS, CDR2 YFSETQ, per germline.

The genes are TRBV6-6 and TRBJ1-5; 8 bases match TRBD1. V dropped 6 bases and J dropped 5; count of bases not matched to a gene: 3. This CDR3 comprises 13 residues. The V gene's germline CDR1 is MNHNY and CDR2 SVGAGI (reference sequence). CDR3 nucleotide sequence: TGTGCCAGCAGACAGGGGGGGGATCAGCCCCAGCATTTT. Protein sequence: CASRQGGDQPQHF.

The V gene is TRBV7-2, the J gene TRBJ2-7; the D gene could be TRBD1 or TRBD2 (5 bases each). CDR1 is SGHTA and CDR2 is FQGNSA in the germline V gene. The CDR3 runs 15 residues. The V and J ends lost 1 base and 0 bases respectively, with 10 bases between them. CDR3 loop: CASSLGGPISYEQYF. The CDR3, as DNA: TGTGCCAGCAGCTTAGGGGGACCGATCTCCTACGAGCAGTACTTC.

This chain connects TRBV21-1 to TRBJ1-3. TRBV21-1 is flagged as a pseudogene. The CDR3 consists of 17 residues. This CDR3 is CASSKLGTGLHGNTIYF. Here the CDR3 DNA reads TGTGCCAGCAGCAAATTGGGAACGGGACTGCATGGAAACACCATATATTTT.

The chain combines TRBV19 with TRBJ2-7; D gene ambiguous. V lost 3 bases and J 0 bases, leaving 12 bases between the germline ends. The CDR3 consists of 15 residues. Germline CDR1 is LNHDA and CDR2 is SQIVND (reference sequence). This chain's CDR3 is CASSMDTPSSYEQYF. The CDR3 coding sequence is TGTGCCAGTAGTATGGATACGCCGAGCTCCTACGAGCAGTACTTC.

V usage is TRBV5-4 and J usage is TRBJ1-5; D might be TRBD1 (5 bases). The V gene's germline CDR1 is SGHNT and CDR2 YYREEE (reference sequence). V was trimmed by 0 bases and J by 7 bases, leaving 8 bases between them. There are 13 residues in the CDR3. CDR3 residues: CASSLEGEQPQHF. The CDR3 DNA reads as TGTGCCAGCAGCTTGGAAGGGGAGCAGCCCCAGCATTTT. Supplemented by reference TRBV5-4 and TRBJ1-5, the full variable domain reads ETGVTQSPTHLIKTRGQQVTLRCSSQSGHNTVSWYQQALGQGPQFIFQYYREEENGRGNFPPRFSGLQFPNYSSELNVNALELDDSALYLCASSLEGEQPQHFGDGTRLSIL.

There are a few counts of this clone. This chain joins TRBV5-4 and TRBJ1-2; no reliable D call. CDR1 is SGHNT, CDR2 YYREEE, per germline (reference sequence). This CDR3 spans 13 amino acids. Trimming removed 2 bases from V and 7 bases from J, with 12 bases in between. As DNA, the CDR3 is TGTGCCAGCAGCTTACCGTCGGTACCTGGCTACACCTTC. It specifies CASSLPSVPGYTF. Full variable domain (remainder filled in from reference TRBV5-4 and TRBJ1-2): ETGVTQSPTHLIKTRGQQVTLRCSSQSGHNTVSWYQQALGQGPQFIFQYYREEENGRGNFPPRFSGLQFPNYSSELNVNALELDDSALYLCASSLPSVPGYTFGSGTRLTVV.

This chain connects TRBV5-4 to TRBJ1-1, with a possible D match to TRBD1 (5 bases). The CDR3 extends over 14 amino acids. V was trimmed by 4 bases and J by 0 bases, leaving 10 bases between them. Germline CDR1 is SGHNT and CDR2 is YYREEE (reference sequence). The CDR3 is CASSGGPMNTEAFF. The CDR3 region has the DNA TGTGCCAGCAGCGGGGGACCGATGAACACTGAAGCTTTCTTT.

The CDR3: CASSPGGSRTDTQYF. CDR3 sequence (DNA): TGTGCCAGCAGCCCCGGGGGGAGCCGGACAGATACGCAGTATTTT. The chain joins TRBV7-9 to TRBJ2-3; 7 bases align to TRBD2. V trimming: 5 bases; J trimming: 3 bases; junction bases outside the gene matches: 8. The length of the CDR3 is 15 residues. The V gene's germline CDR1 is SEHNR and CDR2 FQNEAQ (reference sequence).

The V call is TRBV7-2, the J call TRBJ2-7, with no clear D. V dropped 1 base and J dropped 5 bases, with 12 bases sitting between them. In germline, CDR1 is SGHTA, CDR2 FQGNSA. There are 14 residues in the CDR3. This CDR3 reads CASSLVLSSHEQYF. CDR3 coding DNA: TGTGCCAGCAGCTTAGTACTCTCCTCACACGAGCAGTACTTC.

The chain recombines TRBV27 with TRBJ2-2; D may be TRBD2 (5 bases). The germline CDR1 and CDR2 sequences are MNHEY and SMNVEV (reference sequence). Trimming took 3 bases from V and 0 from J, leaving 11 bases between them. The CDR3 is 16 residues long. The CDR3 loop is CASSFRLTANTGELFF. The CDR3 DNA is TGTGCCAGCAGTTTCCGACTAACCGCGAACACCGGGGAGCTGTTTTTT.

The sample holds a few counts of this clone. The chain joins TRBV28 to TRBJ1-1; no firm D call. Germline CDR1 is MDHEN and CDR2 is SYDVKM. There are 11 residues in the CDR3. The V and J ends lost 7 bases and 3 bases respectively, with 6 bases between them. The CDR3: CASITDTEAFF. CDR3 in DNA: TGTGCCAGCATAACGGACACTGAAGCTTTCTTT.

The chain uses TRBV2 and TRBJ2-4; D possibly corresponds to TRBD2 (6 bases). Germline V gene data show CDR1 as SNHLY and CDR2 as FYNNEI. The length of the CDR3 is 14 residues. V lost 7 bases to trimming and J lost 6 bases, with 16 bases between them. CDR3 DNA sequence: TGTGCCAGCATCGACCGGAGGGCTGGAAACATTCAGTACTTC. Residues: CASIDRRAGNIQYF.

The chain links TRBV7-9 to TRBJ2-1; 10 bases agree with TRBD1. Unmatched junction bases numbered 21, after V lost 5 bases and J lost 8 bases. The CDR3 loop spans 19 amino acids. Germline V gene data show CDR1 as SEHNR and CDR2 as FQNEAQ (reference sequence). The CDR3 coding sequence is TGTGCCAGCAGCGGCACCGGGACAGGGGTCACGCCTAACAATCATGAGCAGTTCTTC. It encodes CASSGTGTGVTPNNHEQFF.

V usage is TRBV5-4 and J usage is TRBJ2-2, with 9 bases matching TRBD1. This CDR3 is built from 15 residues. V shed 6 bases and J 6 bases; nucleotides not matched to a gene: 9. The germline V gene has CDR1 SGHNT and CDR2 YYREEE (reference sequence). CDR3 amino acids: CASTPGDRVSGELFF. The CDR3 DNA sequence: TGTGCCAGCACCCCCGGGGACAGGGTATCCGGGGAGCTGTTTTTT. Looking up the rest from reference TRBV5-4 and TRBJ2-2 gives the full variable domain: ETGVTQSPTHLIKTRGQQVTLRCSSQSGHNTVSWYQQALGQGPQFIFQYYREEENGRGNFPPRFSGLQFPNYSSELNVNALELDDSALYLCASTPGDRVSGELFFGEGSRLTVL.

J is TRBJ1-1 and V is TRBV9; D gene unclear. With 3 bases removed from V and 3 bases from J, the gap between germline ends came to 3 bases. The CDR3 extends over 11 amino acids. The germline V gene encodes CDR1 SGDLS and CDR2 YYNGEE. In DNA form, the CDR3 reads TGTGCCAGCAGCGGTGACACTGAAGCTTTCTTT. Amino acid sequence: CASSGDTEAFF.